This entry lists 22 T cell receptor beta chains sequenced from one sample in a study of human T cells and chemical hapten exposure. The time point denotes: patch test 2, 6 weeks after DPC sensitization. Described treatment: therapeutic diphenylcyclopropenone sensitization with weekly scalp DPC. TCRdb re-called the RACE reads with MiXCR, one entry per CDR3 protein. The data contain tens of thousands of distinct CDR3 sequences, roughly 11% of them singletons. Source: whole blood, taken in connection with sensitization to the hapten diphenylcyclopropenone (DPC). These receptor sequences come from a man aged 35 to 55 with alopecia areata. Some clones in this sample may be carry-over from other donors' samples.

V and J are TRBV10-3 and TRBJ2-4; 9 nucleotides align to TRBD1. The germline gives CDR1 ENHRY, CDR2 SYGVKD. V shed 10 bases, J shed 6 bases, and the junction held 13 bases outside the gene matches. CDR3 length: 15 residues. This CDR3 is CATSETGGSGNIQYF. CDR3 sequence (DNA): TGTGCCACCTCGGAGACAGGGGGGTCGGGAAACATTCAGTACTTC.

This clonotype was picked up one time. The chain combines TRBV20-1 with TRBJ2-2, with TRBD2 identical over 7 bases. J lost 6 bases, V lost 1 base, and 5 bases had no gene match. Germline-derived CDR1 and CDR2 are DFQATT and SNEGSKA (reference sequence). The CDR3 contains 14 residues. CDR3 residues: CSARAGRAAGELFF. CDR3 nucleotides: TGCAGTGCTAGAGCGGGGAGGGCGGCCGGGGAGCTGTTTTTT.

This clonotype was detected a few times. The CDR3 nucleotides are TGCGCCAGCAGCCAAGACAGGGGGCTAGTCGGGGAGCAGTTCTTC. Amino acid sequence: CASSQDRGLVGEQFF. V is TRBV4-3 and J is TRBJ2-1; 8 bases match TRBD1. The V gene's germline CDR1 is LGHNA and CDR2 YSLEER. J gave up 10 bases and V 0 bases, and 8 bases lay outside the gene matches. CDR3 length equals 15 residues.

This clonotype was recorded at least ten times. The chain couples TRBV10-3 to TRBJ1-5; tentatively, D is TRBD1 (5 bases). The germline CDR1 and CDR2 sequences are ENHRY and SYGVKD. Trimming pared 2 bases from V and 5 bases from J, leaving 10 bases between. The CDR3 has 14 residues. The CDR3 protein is CAISERGRDQPQHF. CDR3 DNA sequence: TGTGCCATCAGTGAGCGGGGCCGGGATCAGCCCCAGCATTTT.

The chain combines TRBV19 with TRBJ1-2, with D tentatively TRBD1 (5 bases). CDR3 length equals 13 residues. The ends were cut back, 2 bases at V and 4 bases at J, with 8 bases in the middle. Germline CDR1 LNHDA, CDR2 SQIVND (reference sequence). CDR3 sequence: CASSIQGPYGYTF. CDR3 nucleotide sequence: TGTGCCAGTAGTATACAGGGCCCCTATGGCTACACCTTC.

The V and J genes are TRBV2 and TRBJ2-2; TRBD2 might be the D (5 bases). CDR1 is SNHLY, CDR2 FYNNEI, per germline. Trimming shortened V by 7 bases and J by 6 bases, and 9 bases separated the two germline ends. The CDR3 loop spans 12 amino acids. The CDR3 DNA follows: TGTGCCAGCAACGGAGGAGCCGGGGAGCTGTTTTTT. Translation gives CASNGGAGELFF.

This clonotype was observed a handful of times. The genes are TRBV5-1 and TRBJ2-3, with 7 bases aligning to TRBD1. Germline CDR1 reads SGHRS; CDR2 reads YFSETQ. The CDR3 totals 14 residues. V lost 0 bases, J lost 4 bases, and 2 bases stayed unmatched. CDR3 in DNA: TGCGCCAGCAGCTTGGCGCAGGGGGCAGATACGCAGTATTTT. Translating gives CASSLAQGADTQYF.

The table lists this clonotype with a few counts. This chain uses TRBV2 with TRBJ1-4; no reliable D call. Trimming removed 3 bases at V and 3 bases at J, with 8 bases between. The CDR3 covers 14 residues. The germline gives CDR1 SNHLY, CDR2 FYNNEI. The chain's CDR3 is CASSEATSNEKLFF. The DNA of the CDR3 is TGTGCCAGCAGTGAGGCCACTTCTAATGAAAAACTGTTTTTT.

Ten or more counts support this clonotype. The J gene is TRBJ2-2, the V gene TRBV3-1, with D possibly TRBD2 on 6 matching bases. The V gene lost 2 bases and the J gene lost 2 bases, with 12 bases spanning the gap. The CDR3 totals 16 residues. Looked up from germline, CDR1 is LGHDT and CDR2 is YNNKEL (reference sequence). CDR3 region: CASSQNALANTGELFF. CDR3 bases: TGTGCCAGCAGCCAAAATGCACTAGCTAACACCGGGGAGCTGTTTTTT.

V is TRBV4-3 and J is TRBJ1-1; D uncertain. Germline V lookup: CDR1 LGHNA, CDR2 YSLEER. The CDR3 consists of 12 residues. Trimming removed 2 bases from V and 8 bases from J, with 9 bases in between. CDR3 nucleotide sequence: TGCGCCAGCAGCCAAAAGCCGGAGGAAGCTTTCTTT. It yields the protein CASSQKPEEAFF.

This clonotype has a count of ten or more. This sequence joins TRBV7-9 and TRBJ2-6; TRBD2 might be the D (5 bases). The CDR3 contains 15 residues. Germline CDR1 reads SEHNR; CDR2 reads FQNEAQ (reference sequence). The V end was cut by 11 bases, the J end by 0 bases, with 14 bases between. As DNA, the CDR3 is TGTGCCCACACGGAGGACTTCTCTGGGGCCAACGTCCTGACTTTC. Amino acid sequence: CAHTEDFSGANVLTF.

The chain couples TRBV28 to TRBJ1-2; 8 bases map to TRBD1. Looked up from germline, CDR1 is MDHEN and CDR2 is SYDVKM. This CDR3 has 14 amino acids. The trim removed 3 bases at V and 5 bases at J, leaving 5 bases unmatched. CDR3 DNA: TGTGCCAGCAGTTTGATAGGACAGGGATATGGCTACACCTTC. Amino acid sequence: CASSLIGQGYGYTF.

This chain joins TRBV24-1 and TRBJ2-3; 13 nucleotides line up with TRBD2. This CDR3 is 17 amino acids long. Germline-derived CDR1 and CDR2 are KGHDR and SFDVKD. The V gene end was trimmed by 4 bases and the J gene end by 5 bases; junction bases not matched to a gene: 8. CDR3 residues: CATSEGTSGMRQDTQYF. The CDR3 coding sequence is TGTGCCACCAGTGAGGGGACTAGCGGGATGCGGCAAGATACGCAGTATTTT.

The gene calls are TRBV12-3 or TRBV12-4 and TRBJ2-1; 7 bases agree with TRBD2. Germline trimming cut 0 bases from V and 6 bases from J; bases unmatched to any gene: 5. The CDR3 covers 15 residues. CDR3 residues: CASSLAREGPNEQFF. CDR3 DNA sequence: TGTGCCAGCAGTTTAGCCAGGGAGGGTCCCAATGAGCAGTTCTTC.

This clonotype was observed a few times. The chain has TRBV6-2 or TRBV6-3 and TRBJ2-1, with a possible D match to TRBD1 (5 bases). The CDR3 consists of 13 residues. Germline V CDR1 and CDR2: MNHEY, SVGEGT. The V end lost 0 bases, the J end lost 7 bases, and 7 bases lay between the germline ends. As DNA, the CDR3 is TGTGCCAGCAGTTACTCGTCAGGGAATGAGCAGTTCTTC. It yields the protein CASSYSSGNEQFF.

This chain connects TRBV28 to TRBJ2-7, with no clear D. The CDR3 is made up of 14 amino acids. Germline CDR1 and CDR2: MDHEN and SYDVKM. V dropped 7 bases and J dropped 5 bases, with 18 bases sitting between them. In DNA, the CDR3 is TGTGCCAGCACCTCAGCCGGGTCGAAAGACGAGCAGTACTTC. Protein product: CASTSAGSKDEQYF.

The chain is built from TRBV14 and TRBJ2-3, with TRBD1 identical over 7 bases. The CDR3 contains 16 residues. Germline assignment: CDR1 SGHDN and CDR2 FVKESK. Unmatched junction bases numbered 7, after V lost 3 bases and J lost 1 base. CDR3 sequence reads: CASSQSGTAGTDTQYF. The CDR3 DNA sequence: TGTGCCAGCAGCCAGTCCGGGACAGCCGGCACAGATACGCAGTATTTT.

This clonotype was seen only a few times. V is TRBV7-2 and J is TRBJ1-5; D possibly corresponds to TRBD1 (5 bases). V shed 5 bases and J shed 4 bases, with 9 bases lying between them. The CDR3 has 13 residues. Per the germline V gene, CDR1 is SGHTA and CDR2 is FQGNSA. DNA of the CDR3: TGTGCCAGCAGCCATGACAGAAATCAGCCCCAGCATTTT. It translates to CASSHDRNQPQHF.

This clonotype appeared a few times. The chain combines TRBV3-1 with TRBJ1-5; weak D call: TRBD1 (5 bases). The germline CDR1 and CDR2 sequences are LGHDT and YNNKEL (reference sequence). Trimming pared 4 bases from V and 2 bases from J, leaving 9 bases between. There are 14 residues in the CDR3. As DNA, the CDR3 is TGTGCCAGCAGCCCCGGCAGGGGCAATCAGCCCCAGCATTTT. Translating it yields CASSPGRGNQPQHF.

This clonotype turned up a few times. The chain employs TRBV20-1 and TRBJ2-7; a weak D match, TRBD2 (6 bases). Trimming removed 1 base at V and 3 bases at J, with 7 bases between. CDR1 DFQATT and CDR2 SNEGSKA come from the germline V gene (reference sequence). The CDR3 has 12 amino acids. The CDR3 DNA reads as TGCAGTGCTAGAGGACTAGACTACGAGCAGTACGTC. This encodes CSARGLDYEQYV.

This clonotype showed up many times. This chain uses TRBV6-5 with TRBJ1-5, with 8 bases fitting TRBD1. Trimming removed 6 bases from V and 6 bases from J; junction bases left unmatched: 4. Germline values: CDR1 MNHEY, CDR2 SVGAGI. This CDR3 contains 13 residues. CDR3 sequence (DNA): TGTGCCAGCAGGGACAGGGTCGGTCAGCCCCAGCATTTT. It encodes CASRDRVGQPQHF.

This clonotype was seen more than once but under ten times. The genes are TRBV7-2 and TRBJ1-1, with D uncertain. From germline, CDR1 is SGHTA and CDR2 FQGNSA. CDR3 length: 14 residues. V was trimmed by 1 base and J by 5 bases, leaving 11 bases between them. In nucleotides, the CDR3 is TGTGCCAGCAGCTTAGAGCTGGGGTTGACTGAAGCTTTCTTT. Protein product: CASSLELGLTEAFF.